This T cell receptor (beta chain) was captured by sequencing in a study of T cell changes during pregnancy in multiple sclerosis. This clone was seen a single time. The germline V and J ends were trimmed by 2 bases and 2 bases, with 17 bases remaining between them. Per the germline V gene, CDR1 is MNHNS and CDR2 is SASEGT. The CDR3 is 17 amino acids. Profiled with immunoSEQ multiplex PCR; TCRdb holds only in-frame clones, not every one. The sample consists of around 60,000 clones, 80% to 95% of them appearing once. The source material was peripheral blood, sampled in the second trimester of pregnancy. The TCR comes from a female donor in good health, enrolled as a control in a pregnancy study. The genes are TRBV6-1 and TRBJ2-3, with TRBD1 as a possible D gene (6 bases). The CDR3 DNA reads as TGTGCCAGCAGTGAAAGTGTGGGCAGGGGTCCCACAGATACGCAGTATTTT. Amino acids: CASSESVGRGPTDTQYF.